The source of this T cell receptor (beta chain) is a study of cytomegalovirus exposure and HLA in healthy donors. The PCR used 60 Vbeta and 13 Jbeta primers. Assay used: immunoSEQ multiplex PCR; TCRdb lists only in-frame clones, some missing. Here the sample spans about 120,000 clones, 74% being singletons. J lost 5 bases, V lost 5 bases, and 17 bases had no gene match. The CDR3 is made up of 17 amino acids. Germline V CDR1 and CDR2: SEHNR, FQNEAQ (reference sequence). This receptor was identified in a human donor in good health. The genes are TRBV7-9 and TRBJ2-5; 7 bases fit TRBD2. Sequencing was performed on PBMCs. The CDR3 region is CASSAARQRGLSETQYF. CDR3 nucleotide sequence: TGTGCCAGCAGCGCCGCTCGTCAGCGGGGACTTAGTGAGACCCAGTACTTC.